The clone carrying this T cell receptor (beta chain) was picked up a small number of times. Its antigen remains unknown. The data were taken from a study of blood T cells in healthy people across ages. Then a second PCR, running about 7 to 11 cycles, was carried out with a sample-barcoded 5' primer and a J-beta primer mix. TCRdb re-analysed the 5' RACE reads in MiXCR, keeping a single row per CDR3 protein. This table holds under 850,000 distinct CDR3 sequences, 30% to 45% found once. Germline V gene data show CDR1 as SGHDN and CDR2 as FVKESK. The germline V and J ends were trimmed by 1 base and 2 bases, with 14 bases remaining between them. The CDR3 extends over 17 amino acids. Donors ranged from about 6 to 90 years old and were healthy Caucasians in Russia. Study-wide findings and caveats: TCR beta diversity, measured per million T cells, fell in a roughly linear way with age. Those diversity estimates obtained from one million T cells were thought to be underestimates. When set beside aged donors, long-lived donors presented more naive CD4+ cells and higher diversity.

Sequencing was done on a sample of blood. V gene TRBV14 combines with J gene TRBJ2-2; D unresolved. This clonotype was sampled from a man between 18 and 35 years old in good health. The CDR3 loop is CASSQAIYSSNTGELFF. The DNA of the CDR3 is TGTGCCAGCAGCCAAGCAATTTACAGCAGTAACACCGGGGAGCTGTTTTTT. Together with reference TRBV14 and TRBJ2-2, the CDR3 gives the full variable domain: EAGVTQFPSHSVIEKGQTVTLRCDPISGHDNLYWYRRVMGKEIKFLLHFVKESKQDESGMPNNRFLAERTGGTYSTLKVQPAELEDSGVYFCASSQAIYSSNTGELFFGEGSRLTVL.